The 21 T cell receptor beta chains below all came from one sample that was sequenced in a study of beta chain features in type 1 diabetes. General observations from the study: All four CD4+ subsets from Type 1 diabetes patients carried moderately but significantly shorter TCRB CDR3s.

TCRB transcripts that were expressed got sequenced, as all of the isolated RNA had been reverse transcribed. This table comes from immunoSEQ multiplex PCR, and its TCRdb copy is limited to in-frame clones, with some not included. The sample records roughly 150,000 clones, less than 9.5% being singletons. Their recognized antigens are unknown. Sample: central memory CD4+ T cells from blood. The receptor source for this set is a woman aged 40 to 50 with type 1 diabetes.

This rearrangement joins TRBV30 to TRBJ2-2, with TRBD2 matching over 7 bases. Germline V gives CDR1 GTSNPN, CDR2 SVGIG (reference sequence). Germline trimming cut 3 bases from V and 7 bases from J; bases unmatched to any gene: 5. This CDR3 is built from 13 residues. DNA for the CDR3: TGTGCCTGGAGCTTTTCGGGGGGCGGGGAGCTGTTTTTT. It translates to CAWSFSGGGELFF.

As regards this clone: Within the sample, other DNA sequences also encode this same CDR3. The chain carries TRBV2 and TRBJ2-7, with D possibly TRBD1 on 6 matching bases. Germline CDR1 SNHLY, CDR2 FYNNEI. V was cut by 6 bases and J by 3 bases, with 6 bases left in between. The length of the CDR3 is 11 residues. The CDR3 DNA reads TGTGCCAGCAGACAGGGCTACGAGCAGTACTTC. Its translation: CASRQGYEQYF.

V gene TRBV30 combines with J gene TRBJ2-5, with D possibly being TRBD2 (6 bases). Germline V gene data show CDR1 as GTSNPN and CDR2 as SVGIG (reference sequence). The CDR3 is made up of 12 amino acids. V was trimmed by 5 bases and J by 0 bases, leaving 7 bases between them. The CDR3 DNA reads as TGTGCCTGGGGGGGGAACCAAGAGACCCAGTACTTC. This sequence encodes CAWGGNQETQYF.

This clone has more than one count but fewer than ten. The chain links TRBV30 to TRBJ1-5; possibly TRBD1 for D (5 bases). The CDR3 has 17 amino acids. The germline V gene encodes CDR1 GTSNPN and CDR2 SVGIG (reference sequence). Trimming left V 2 bases short and J 0 bases short, with 17 bases between. The CDR3 DNA reads TGTGCCTGGAGTCCCACTGGGAGGGGATATAGCAATCAGCCCCAGCATTTT. It encodes CAWSPTGRGYSNQPQHF.

This clone was picked up a small number of times. The chain links TRBV28 to TRBJ1-2; 7 bases line up with TRBD1. V gave up 6 bases and J gave up 4 bases; unmatched junction bases: 11. This CDR3 is 15 amino acids long. CDR1 and CDR2 from the germline V gene are MDHEN and SYDVKM. DNA for the CDR3: TGTGCCAGCAGGATAACAGGGGATCATGGCTATGGCTACACCTTC. Residues: CASRITGDHGYGYTF.

Regarding this clone: Germline and junction disagree at one end, which may indicate a read error. The chain carries TRBV4-1 and TRBJ2-3, with D tentatively TRBD1 or TRBD2 (5 bases each). The CDR3 loop spans 15 amino acids. Germline-derived CDR1 and CDR2 are MGHRA and YSYEKL. The CDR3 DNA reads TGTGCCAGCAGCCAAGGACTGACAGTCACAGATACGCAGTATTTT. As protein: CASSQGLTVTDTQYF.

The chain combines TRBV5-1 with TRBJ2-6, with D perhaps matching TRBD1 (5 bases). The V gene's germline CDR1 is SGHRS and CDR2 YFSETQ. V gave up 7 bases and J gave up 2 bases, with 10 bases separating them. The CDR3 runs to 14 residues. In DNA, the CDR3 is TGCGCCAGCCGGACATTTCCTGGGGCCAACGTCCTGACTTTC. It yields the protein CASRTFPGANVLTF.

The CDR3 nucleotides read TGCGCCAGCAGCTTGACCGACGGGAGGGGAGGCTACACCTTC. Its protein is CASSLTDGRGGYTF. The V gene is TRBV5-1, the J gene TRBJ1-2, with D perhaps matching TRBD1 (5 bases). Looked up from germline, CDR1 is SGHRS and CDR2 is YFSETQ. V was clipped by 1 base and J by 8 bases, with 15 bases between them. This CDR3 is built from 14 residues.

At least ten counts were recorded for this clone. The chain uses TRBV29-1 and TRBJ2-7; 9 bases match TRBD1. The CDR3 covers 13 residues. Germline values: CDR1 SQVTM, CDR2 ANQGSEA. V was clipped by 6 bases and J by 8 bases; unmatched bases: 11. CDR3 coding DNA: TGCAGCGTAACCGGGACAGGGAACTCCCAGCAGTACTTC. It encodes CSVTGTGNSQQYF.

Only a few counts were recorded for this clone. The chain carries TRBV28 and TRBJ1-5; TRBD1 agrees at 10 bases. Unmatched junction bases numbered 12, after V lost 9 bases and J lost 4 bases. Germline V gives CDR1 MDHEN, CDR2 SYDVKM. The CDR3 is 16 amino acids. The CDR3 spells CASFTRPGQGNQPQHF. DNA for the CDR3: TGTGCCAGTTTCACTCGTCCGGGACAGGGGAATCAGCCCCAGCATTTT.

The genes are TRBV7-3 and TRBJ2-2, with 10 bases identical to TRBD2. Trimming took 6 bases from V and 3 from J; bases not matched to a gene: 7. This CDR3 is 16 amino acids long. Germline V lookup: CDR1 SGHTA, CDR2 FQGTGA. CDR3 in amino acids: CASRNGLAEYTGELFF. The CDR3, as DNA: TGTGCCAGCAGAAACGGACTAGCGGAGTACACCGGGGAGCTGTTTTTT.

This rearrangement joins TRBV7-9 to TRBJ1-6, with TRBD1 as a possible D gene (6 bases). V was pared by 5 bases and J by 8 bases, with 13 bases between. This CDR3 comprises 14 residues. The V gene's germline CDR1 is SEHNR and CDR2 FQNEAQ (reference sequence). The CDR3 sequence is CASSQGRGDSPLHF. CDR3 in DNA: TGTGCCAGCAGCCAAGGCAGGGGCGATTCACCCCTCCACTTT.

This clone was detected a few times. CDR3 bases: TGTGCCATCAGTGACCAGGGGCCGGCGACGGAAAAACTGTTTTTT. As protein: CAISDQGPATEKLFF. This chain links TRBV10-3 with TRBJ1-4; TRBD1 is a possible D gene (6 bases). The germline V gene has CDR1 ENHRY and CDR2 SYGVKD. This CDR3 contains 15 residues. Deletions cut 3 bases from V and 8 bases from J, with 16 bases between.

This clone was counted a few times. V is TRBV9 and J is TRBJ2-1; 7 nucleotides line up with TRBD1. Germline V gene sequence: CDR1 SGDLS, CDR2 YYNGEE. The CDR3 extends over 16 amino acids. Unmatched junction bases numbered 11, after V lost 3 bases and J lost 5 bases. CDR3 sequence (DNA): TGTGCCAGCAGCGCAGCTACCCACAGGGGAAACAATGAGCAGTTCTTC. This sequence encodes CASSAATHRGNNEQFF.

The chain recombines TRBV18 with TRBJ2-1, with 8 bases aligning to TRBD1. CDR3 size: 18 residues. With V trimmed by 1 base and J by 5 bases, 13 bases remained unmatched. The V gene's germline CDR1 is KGHSH and CDR2 LQKENI. This CDR3 is CASSPRRTGWGNDNEQFF. The CDR3 DNA follows: TGTGCCAGCTCACCACGCAGGACAGGGTGGGGCAACGACAATGAGCAGTTCTTC.

V and J are TRBV7-2 and TRBJ2-5; D may be TRBD1 (6 bases). CDR3 length equals 14 residues. From germline, CDR1 is SGHTA and CDR2 FQGNSA. Trimming took 4 bases from V and 1 from J, leaving 10 bases between them. Here the CDR3 reads CASSSGVTQETQYF. The CDR3 region has the DNA TGTGCCAGCAGCTCAGGGGTGACCCAAGAGACCCAGTACTTC.

The chain recombines TRBV7-2 with TRBJ2-4; 7 nucleotides agree with TRBD2. Germline CDR1 reads SGHTA; CDR2 reads FQGNSA. The V gene end was trimmed by 5 bases and the J gene end by 8 bases; junction bases not matched to a gene: 12. This CDR3 has 15 amino acids. The CDR3 region is CASSHPGEGKYIQYF. DNA for the CDR3: TGTGCCAGCAGCCACCCCGGGGAGGGTAAATACATTCAGTACTTC.

In this sample, this clone turned up a few times. The chain recombines TRBV4-3 with TRBJ2-7, with 10 bases fitting TRBD2. The CDR3 extends over 15 amino acids. From germline, CDR1 is LGHNA and CDR2 YSLEER. V dropped 4 bases and J dropped 1; count of bases not matched to a gene: 4. CDR3 amino acids: CASSLTSGASYEQYF. The CDR3 DNA is TGCGCCAGCAGCCTCACTAGCGGGGCATCCTACGAGCAGTACTTC.

This clone was found a few times. This chain connects TRBV25-1 to TRBJ1-2; D remains unclear. V lost 4 bases and J 4 bases, leaving 4 bases between the germline ends. The CDR3 contains 11 residues. The germline gives CDR1 MGHDK, CDR2 SYGVNS. In DNA form, the CDR3 reads TGTGCCAGCAGTGGAGGCTATGGCTACACCTTC. Translation: CASSGGYGYTF.

The chain couples TRBV9 to TRBJ2-1; no reliable D call. Per the germline V gene, CDR1 is SGDLS and CDR2 is YYNGEE. The ends were cut back, 0 bases at V and 8 bases at J, with 3 bases in the middle. This CDR3 contains 11 residues. CDR3 sequence: CASSVAYEQFF. The CDR3 region has the DNA TGTGCCAGCAGCGTAGCGTATGAGCAGTTCTTC. Filled out from reference TRBV9 and TRBJ2-1, the complete variable domain reads DSGVTQTPKHLITATGQRVTLRCSPRSGDLSVYWYQQSLDQGLQFLIQYYNGEERAKGNILERFSAQQFPDLHSELNLSSLELGDSALYFCASSVAYEQFFGPGTRLTVL.

This clone has only a few counts. This chain joins TRBV11-2 and TRBJ2-2; TRBD1 matches 10 bases. There are 15 residues in the CDR3. The germline CDR1 and CDR2 sequences are SGHAT and FQNNGV. Trimming cost V 5 bases and J 4 bases; bases outside gene matches: 4. DNA of the CDR3: TGTGCCAGCAGCCTGACAGGGGGCATCACCGGGGAGCTGTTTTTT. Translation gives CASSLTGGITGELFF.